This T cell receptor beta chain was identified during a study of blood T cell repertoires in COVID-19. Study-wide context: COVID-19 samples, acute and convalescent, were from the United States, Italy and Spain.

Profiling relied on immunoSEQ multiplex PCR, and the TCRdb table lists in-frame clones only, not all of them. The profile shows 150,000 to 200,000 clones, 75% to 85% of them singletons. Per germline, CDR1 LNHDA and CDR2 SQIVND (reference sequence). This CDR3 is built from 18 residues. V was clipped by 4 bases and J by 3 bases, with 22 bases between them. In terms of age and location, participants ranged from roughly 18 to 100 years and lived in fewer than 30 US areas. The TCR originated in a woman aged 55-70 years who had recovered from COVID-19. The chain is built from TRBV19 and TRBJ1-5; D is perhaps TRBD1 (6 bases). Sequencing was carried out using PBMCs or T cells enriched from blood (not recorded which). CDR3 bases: TGTGCCAGTAGTACATATCCGATGTCAGCGGGGGCCAATCAGCCCCAGCATTTT. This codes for CASSTYPMSAGANQPQHF.